The 10 T cell receptor beta chains listed next were all sequenced from one sample in a study of cytomegalovirus exposure and HLA in healthy donors. Both 60 Vbeta primers and 13 Jbeta primers went into the PCR. Sequencing used immunoSEQ multiplex PCR; TCRdb keeps in-frame clones, though not all of them. The data contain approximately 290,000 clones, around 80% of them singletons. Sequences were obtained from PBMCs. These receptors originate from a girl between 2 and 10 years old in good health and CMV-seronegative.

This sequence joins TRBV5-1 and TRBJ2-5; 7 positions match TRBD2. The better agreement between TRBJ2-7 and the DNA end casts doubt on the J call. The germline V gene has CDR1 SGHRS and CDR2 YFSETQ. The CDR3 runs 18 residues. CDR3: CASSLGVTSFGFPYEQYF. CDR3 bases: TGCGCCAGCAGCTTGGGAGTGACTAGCTTCGGCTTCCCCTACGAGCAGTACTTC.

The chain links TRBV7-6 to TRBJ1-2; D gene ambiguous. CDR1 and CDR2 from the germline V gene are SGHVS and FNYEAQ. The CDR3 has 13 amino acids. The V and J ends lost 3 bases and 8 bases respectively, with 13 bases between them. The CDR3 sequence: CASSFPGGNGYTF. Here the CDR3 DNA reads TGTGCCAGCAGCTTTCCGGGAGGTAACGGCTACACCTTC.

The chain carries TRBV28 and TRBJ1-2, with TRBD1 identical over 9 bases. Trimming cost V 2 bases and J 6 bases; bases outside gene matches: 7. This CDR3 is built from 15 residues. The germline V gene has CDR1 MDHEN and CDR2 SYDVKM. The CDR3 spells CASSLLGQGFHGYTF. CDR3 nucleotides: TGTGCCAGCAGTTTACTAGGACAGGGGTTTCATGGCTACACCTTC.

The CDR3 bases are TGTGCCAGCAGTGTACGGCTAGCCGGGTTCGATGAGCAGTTCTTC. Translated, it gives CASSVRLAGFDEQFF. V gene TRBV2 combines with J gene TRBJ2-1, with D perhaps TRBD2 (5 bases). With 4 bases removed from V and 8 bases from J, the gap between germline ends came to 18 bases. Looked up from germline, CDR1 is SNHLY and CDR2 is FYNNEI. The CDR3 runs to 15 residues.

The rearrangement joins TRBV2 to TRBJ2-7; TRBD1 might be the D (6 bases). Germline V gene lookup returns CDR1 SNHLY and CDR2 FYNNEI. V shed 4 bases and J shed 1 base, with 11 bases lying between them. This CDR3 spans 14 amino acids. Written as DNA, the CDR3 is TGTGCCAGCAGTGGTGAGACAGGTTCCTACGAGCAGTACTTC. It codes for CASSGETGSYEQYF.

V gene TRBV7-9 combines with J gene TRBJ2-7, with 8 bases that match TRBD1. With V trimmed by 5 bases and J by 6 bases, 9 bases remained unmatched. This CDR3 has 14 amino acids. From germline, CDR1 is SEHNR and CDR2 FQNEAQ (reference sequence). CDR3 in DNA: TGTGCCAGCAGCCTGACGACAGGGGTCAGCGAGCAGTACTTC. Translation: CASSLTTGVSEQYF.

The V gene is TRBV7-9, the J gene TRBJ1-2, with D tentatively TRBD1 (6 bases). Trimming left V 8 bases short and J 2 bases short, with 9 bases between. CDR1 and CDR2 from the germline V gene are SEHNR and FQNEAQ (reference sequence). CDR3 size: 12 residues. Here the CDR3 DNA reads TGTGCCAGCCGCAGGGGCAACTATGGCTACACCTTC. The encoded protein is CASRRGNYGYTF.

V and J are TRBV18 and TRBJ2-5, with a weak D call TRBD2 (7 bases). The CDR3 runs to 15 residues. Trimming took 2 bases from V and 5 from J, leaving 15 bases between them. The germline gives CDR1 KGHSH, CDR2 LQKENI. CDR3 in amino acids: CASSPVPGGGETQYF. For the CDR3, the DNA is TGTGCCAGCTCACCAGTTCCGGGGGGCGGTGAGACCCAGTACTTC.

The chain combines TRBV7-8 with TRBJ2-7, with 9 positions matching TRBD2. J lost 6 bases, V lost 4 bases, and 13 bases had no gene match. The CDR3 is 16 residues long. The germline V gene encodes CDR1 SGHVS and CDR2 FQNEAQ. CDR3 sequence reads: CASSWPLAGPPSEQYF. The CDR3 coding sequence is TGTGCCAGCAGCTGGCCGCTAGCGGGACCGCCTTCCGAGCAGTACTTC.

This chain joins TRBV18 and TRBJ2-5; no definite D call. The CDR3 consists of 13 residues. V was cut by 1 base and J by 1 base, with 4 bases left in between. Germline V gene lookup returns CDR1 KGHSH and CDR2 LQKENI. CDR3 in amino acids: CASSPHSQETQYF. In nucleotides, the CDR3 is TGTGCCAGCTCACCACACTCCCAAGAGACCCAGTACTTC.